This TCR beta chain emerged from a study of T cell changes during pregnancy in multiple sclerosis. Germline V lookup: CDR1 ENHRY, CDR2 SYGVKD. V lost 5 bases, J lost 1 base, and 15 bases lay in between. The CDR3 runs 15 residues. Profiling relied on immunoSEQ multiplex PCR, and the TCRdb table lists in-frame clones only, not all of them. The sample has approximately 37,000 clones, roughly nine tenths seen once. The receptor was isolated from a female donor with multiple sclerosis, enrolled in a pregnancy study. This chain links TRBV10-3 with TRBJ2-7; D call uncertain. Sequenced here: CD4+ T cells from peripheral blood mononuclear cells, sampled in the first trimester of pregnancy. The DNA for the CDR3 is TGTGCCATCAGTACCTCTGGTAGTGCGTCCTACGAGCAGTACTTC. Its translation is CAISTSGSASYEQYF.